The present T cell receptor (beta chain) was sequenced within a study of glioma-infiltrating T cells. Points from the study as a whole: Very few CDR3 sequences were shared between tissue and blood. Gliomas, especially low-grade, showed above-expected tissue-blood divergence; non-neoplastic patients showed below.

TCR alpha and beta CDR3 regions were amplified from RNA using iRepertoire nested multiplex PCR. For one-step reverse transcription and amplification, roughly 100-400 ng of tissue mRNA or PBMC total RNA was used. TCRdb fed the multiplex PCR reads into MiXCR, producing one record per CDR3 protein. The repertoire holds approximately 90,000 distinct CDR3 sequences, approximately 22% seen once, with roughly 7% in the top ten. Germline-derived CDR1 and CDR2 are KGHSH and LQKENI. This CDR3 region has 18 residues. Regarding this clonotype: Its antigen is unidentified. At one boundary the junction diverges from the germline segment, which might be a read error.

The chain recombines TRBV18 with TRBJ1-5; 9 bases align to TRBD1. The source of this sequence is a human donor with low-grade glioma or glioblastoma, undergoing nonglioma brain surgery, or in good health (not recorded which). The specimen sequenced was glioma tissue, nonneoplastic brain tissue, or PBMCs (not recorded which). CDR3 protein: CASSPSLLGTGFNRPQHF. CDR3 coding DNA: TGTGCCAGCTCACCCTCGCTGCTTGGGACAGGGTTCAATCGGCCCCAGCATTTC.